This T cell receptor (beta chain) was captured in a study of T-cell reconstitution after alpha-beta-depleted transplantation in children listed by TCRdb under 2016. Regarding the complete study: The study quantitatively tracked T-cell immune reconstitution after TCRalphabeta/CD19-depleted allogeneic hematopoietic cell transplantation in children using TCR repertoire profiling.

On the study overall, not on this receptor specifically: In some patients, the high TCRbeta diversity seen at day 60 was put down to recipient T cells and intrathymic progenitors that had survived conditioning. About two months after transplant, the apparently early recovery of alphabetaT-cell counts reportedly depended on just several hundred clones that had expanded rapidly and came from non-depleted graft cells. Over the following months the frequencies of hyperexpanded clones went down, and after one year T-cell counts and TCRbeta diversity were mostly credited to newly produced T cells.

This specimen's treatment or condition label, per the study, means: allogeneic hematopoietic cell transplantation with graft depleted of TCRalphabeta T cells and CD19 B cells. The transplant recipients were children given TCRalphabeta/CD19-depleted allogeneic hematopoietic cell grafts. To prepare the library, PCR was applied. Sequencer: Illumina HiSeq 2500. To normalize quantification of the TCRbeta repertoire, the TCR libraries were built with molecular barcoding that relied on unique molecular identifiers. TCRdb applied fastp at Q25 and MiXCR to the public reads, then kept only in-frame beta chains. Every distinct CDR3 protein forms one entry, paired with its most common genes and DNA. The sample table contains about 150,000 distinct CDR3 sequences; only one count was recorded for over 8.5% of them. In total, the top ten clones hold approximately 13% of the sample. This clonotype has ten or more counts. The clone's antigen remains unknown. It has no much larger one-base neighbor in the sample; base qualities were not kept.

This sequence was found in a boy aged 2-15 years with acute myeloid leukemia, due to receive a stem cell transplant. Source: PBMCs, taken before TCRalphabeta/CD19-depleted stem cell transplant.

The nucleotide sequence is TGTGCCAGCAGCCTGACATCGGGACAGAATTCACCCCTCCACTTT. Its translation is CASSLTSGQNSPLHF. The chain uses TRBV12-3 or TRBV12-4 and TRBJ1-6; a stretch of 7 junction bases matches TRBD1. V is trimmed back by 6 bases and J by 7 bases, and the junction contains 9 bases that no gene match accounts for. The CDR3 has 15 amino acids, counting the end cysteine and phenylalanine. Just CDR3 DNA is preserved here, 45 bases in frame from base 1.